Following are 14 T cell receptor beta chains from one sample sequenced in a study of hypomethylating agent response in myelodysplastic syndrome. The protocol was immunoSEQ multiplex PCR, while the TCRdb copy is restricted to in-frame clones and leaves out a portion. The sample consists of a few thousand clones, around 80% of them appearing once. The starting material was bone marrow, obtained before or after starting hypomethylating agent treatment for myelodysplastic syndrome (not recorded which). The origin of the receptors is a human donor with myelodysplastic syndrome.

The rearrangement links TRBV5-6 to TRBJ1-2; D possibly corresponds to TRBD1 (6 bases). Per germline, CDR1 SGHDT and CDR2 YYEEEE. Trimming took off 1 base at V and 2 bases at J, with 18 bases between the two ends. The CDR3 spans 17 residues. CDR3 coding DNA: TGTGCCAGCAGCTTGCCAGGGGCGCTAAATTTAAACTATGGCTACACCTTC. Its translation is CASSLPGALNLNYGYTF. Filled out from reference TRBV5-6 and TRBJ1-2, the complete variable domain reads DAGVTQSPTHLIKTRGQQVTLRCSPKSGHDTVSWYQQALGQGPQFIFQYYEEEERQRGNFPDRFSGHQFPNYSSELNVNALLLGDSALYLCASSLPGALNLNYGYTFGSGTRLTVV.

The chain couples TRBV5-1 to TRBJ1-1, with D possibly being TRBD1 (5 bases). V was clipped by 0 bases and J by 1 base, with 7 bases between them. The germline V gene has CDR1 SGHRS and CDR2 YFSETQ. The CDR3 has 14 amino acids. As DNA, the CDR3 is TGCGCCAGCAGCTTGGCCCAGGGGAACACTGAAGCTTTCTTT. Protein: CASSLAQGNTEAFF.

V is TRBV27 and J is TRBJ2-1; 9 positions agree with TRBD1. From germline, CDR1 is MNHEY and CDR2 SMNVEV (reference sequence). The CDR3 length is 15 residues. V was clipped by 5 bases and J by 0 bases; unmatched bases: 2. The CDR3 protein is CASSGQGSSYNEQFF. For the CDR3, the DNA is TGTGCCAGCAGTGGACAGGGGAGCTCCTACAATGAGCAGTTCTTC.

V usage is TRBV7-9 and J usage is TRBJ1-1; D not certain. With 2 bases removed from V and 1 base from J, the gap between germline ends came to 14 bases. From germline, CDR1 is SEHNR and CDR2 FQNEAQ (reference sequence). The CDR3 runs to 16 residues. The CDR3 bases are TGTGCCAGCAGCTTATTGGGTACGAAGGGGAACACTGAAGCTTTCTTT. This gives the protein CASSLLGTKGNTEAFF.

The rearrangement links TRBV27 to TRBJ2-7, with D uncertain. Trimming removed 5 bases at V and 6 bases at J, with 14 bases between. CDR1 is MNHEY, CDR2 SMNVEV, per germline (reference sequence). CDR3 length: 13 amino acids. The CDR3 nucleotides read TGTGCCAGCAGTCCTTACTCCCTGGGCGAGCAGTACTTC. This encodes CASSPYSLGEQYF.

The gene calls are TRBV28 and TRBJ2-1; 10 bases match TRBD2. Trimming cost V 5 bases and J 1 base; bases outside gene matches: 5. The CDR3 is 16 amino acids. The germline V gene has CDR1 MDHEN and CDR2 SYDVKM. Here the CDR3 reads CASSPLAGASYNEQFF. CDR3 nucleotide sequence: TGTGCCAGCAGTCCCCTAGCGGGAGCTTCCTACAATGAGCAGTTCTTC.

This sequence joins TRBV11-2 and TRBJ2-7; 7 nucleotides match TRBD2. The ends lost 5 bases at V and 6 bases at J; junction bases unmatched: 4. CDR1 is SGHAT, CDR2 FQNNGV, per germline. This CDR3 has 12 amino acids. DNA for the CDR3: TGTGCCAGCAGCGGGAGGGGACCCGAGCAGTACTTC. It encodes CASSGRGPEQYF.

The CDR3, as DNA: TGTGCCAGCAGCTTGGGGGGTTTATTGCGGAAAGTAAGCACAGATACGCAGTATTTT. As protein: CASSLGGLLRKVSTDTQYF. The chain carries TRBV5-4 and TRBJ2-3, with D uncertain. Germline V lookup: CDR1 SGHNT, CDR2 YYREEE (reference sequence). V dropped 0 bases and J dropped 0 bases, with 20 bases sitting between them. CDR3 size: 19 residues.

V usage is TRBV7-2 and J usage is TRBJ1-1; TRBD1 matches at 9 bases. The CDR3 loop spans 14 amino acids. Germline V CDR1 and CDR2: SGHTA, FQGNSA. V shed 6 bases, J shed 6 bases, and the junction held 8 bases outside the gene matches. The CDR3 DNA reads as TGTGCCAGCAGGAACAACAGGGGGCGGTCTGAAGCTTTCTTT. Protein sequence: CASRNNRGRSEAFF.

The V and J genes are TRBV5-1 and TRBJ1-1, with a possible D match to TRBD1 (6 bases). The CDR3 has 15 amino acids. Germline assignment: CDR1 SGHRS and CDR2 YFSETQ. The V end was cut by 4 bases, the J end by 0 bases, with 13 bases between. CDR3 region: CASSGGDRMNTEAFF. The CDR3 region has the DNA TGCGCCAGCAGCGGAGGCGACAGGATGAACACTGAAGCTTTCTTT.

The chain carries TRBV7-3 and TRBJ2-3; D possibly matches TRBD1 or TRBD2 (5 bases each). This CDR3 has 16 amino acids. V lost 0 bases to trimming and J lost 1 base, with 11 bases between them. Per germline, CDR1 SGHTA and CDR2 FQGTGA. As DNA, the CDR3 is TGTGCCAGCAGCTTAACCCGGGACGGAGGCACAGATACGCAGTATTTT. Translation: CASSLTRDGGTDTQYF.

This chain links TRBV5-4 with TRBJ2-1, with TRBD2 identical over 9 bases. Germline loops: CDR1 SGHNT, CDR2 YYREEE (reference sequence). CDR3 length equals 15 residues. The trim removed 1 base at V and 7 bases at J, leaving 6 bases unmatched. The CDR3 bases are TGTGCCAGCAGCTTGATAGCGGGAGAAAATAATGAGCAGTTCTTC. It yields the protein CASSLIAGENNEQFF.

V gene TRBV5-6 combines with J gene TRBJ2-7; no clear D. This CDR3 contains 12 residues. The germline gives CDR1 SGHDT, CDR2 YYEEEE. Trimming stripped 4 bases from V and 4 bases from J, with 9 bases between. CDR3 DNA sequence: TGTGCCAGCAGCATGGACGCATACGAGCAGTACTTC. Its translation is CASSMDAYEQYF.

This rearrangement joins TRBV6-1 to TRBJ1-4; D is undetermined. V lost 6 bases, J lost 7 bases, and 12 bases lay in between. Germline loops: CDR1 MNHNS, CDR2 SASEGT. The CDR3 sequence is 13 residues long. The CDR3 reads CASRTRIGEKLFF. The CDR3, as DNA: TGTGCCAGCAGGACGCGAATCGGTGAAAAACTGTTTTTT.